This T cell receptor beta chain was documented in a study of CD8 T cells in ankylosing spondylitis. Germline-derived CDR1 and CDR2 are DFQATT and SNEGSKA (reference sequence). V dropped 3 bases and J dropped 5 bases, with 11 bases sitting between them. The length of the CDR3 is 14 residues. Study-wide points: In synovial fluid and blood from reactive arthritis, some motif variants were previously reported. A TCR beta motif of several highly homologous variants appeared characteristic of ankylosing spondylitis blood. Researchers report that disease-linked clones proved CD8+ and relatively rare in peripheral blood. Disease-linked clones reportedly concentrated significantly in matched ankylosing spondylitis synovial fluid.

This clonotype has just one count. The antigen remains unidentified. As the method for making TCR beta libraries, quantitative 5'-RACE with molecular barcodes was used. MiXCR, applied by TCRdb to the 5' RACE reads, yields one record per CDR3 protein. The table shows 500,000 to 550,000 distinct CDR3 sequences, with more than 9.5% occurring only once. The rearrangement links TRBV20-1 to TRBJ1-6; the D is unclear. This sequence originates from a male donor with ankylosing spondylitis. Input material: blood, either unsorted or a sorted T cell fraction (not recorded which). In DNA, the CDR3 is TGCAGTGCTAGCAGGCCCGACCATAATTCACCCCTCCACTTT. This encodes CSASRPDHNSPLHF.